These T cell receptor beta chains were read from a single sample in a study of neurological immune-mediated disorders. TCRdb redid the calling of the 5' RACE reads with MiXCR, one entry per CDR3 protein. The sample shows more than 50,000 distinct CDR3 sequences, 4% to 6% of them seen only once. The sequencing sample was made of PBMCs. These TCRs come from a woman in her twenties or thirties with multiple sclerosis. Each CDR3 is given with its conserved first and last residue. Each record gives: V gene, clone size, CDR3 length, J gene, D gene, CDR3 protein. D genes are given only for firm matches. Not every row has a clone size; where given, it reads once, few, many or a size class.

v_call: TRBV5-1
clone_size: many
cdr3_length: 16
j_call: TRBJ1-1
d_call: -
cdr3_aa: CASSLGTGSTNTEAFF

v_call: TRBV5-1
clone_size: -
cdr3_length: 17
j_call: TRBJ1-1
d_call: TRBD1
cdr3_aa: CASSKTGTGGIGTEAFF

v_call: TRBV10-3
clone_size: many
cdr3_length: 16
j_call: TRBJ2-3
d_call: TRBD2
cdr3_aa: CAISGVAGGPGATQYF

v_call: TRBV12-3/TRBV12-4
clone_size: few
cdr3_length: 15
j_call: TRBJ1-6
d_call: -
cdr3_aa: CASSLGQGLNSPLHF

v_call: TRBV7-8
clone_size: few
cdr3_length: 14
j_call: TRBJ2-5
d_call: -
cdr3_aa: CASSTPQGWETQYF

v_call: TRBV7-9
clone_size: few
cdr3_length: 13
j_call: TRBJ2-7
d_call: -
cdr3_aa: CASSRGSGEEQYF

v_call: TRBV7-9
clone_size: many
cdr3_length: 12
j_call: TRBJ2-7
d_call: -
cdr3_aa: CASRDHSYEQYF

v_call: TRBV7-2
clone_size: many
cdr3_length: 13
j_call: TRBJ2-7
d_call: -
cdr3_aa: CASSLRESYEQYF

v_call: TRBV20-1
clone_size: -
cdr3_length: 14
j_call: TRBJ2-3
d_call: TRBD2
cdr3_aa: CSARVAGSTDTQYF

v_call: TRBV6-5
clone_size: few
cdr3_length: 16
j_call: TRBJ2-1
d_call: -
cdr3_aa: CASTRFAGSSYNEQFF

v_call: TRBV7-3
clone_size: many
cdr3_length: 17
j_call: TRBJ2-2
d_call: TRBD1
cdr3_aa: CASSFGQADLLGGELFF

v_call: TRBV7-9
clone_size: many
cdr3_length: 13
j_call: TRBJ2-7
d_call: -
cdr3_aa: CASSFSGGHEQYF

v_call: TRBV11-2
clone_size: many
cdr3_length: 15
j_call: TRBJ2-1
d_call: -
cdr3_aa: CASSGHRGTYNEQFF

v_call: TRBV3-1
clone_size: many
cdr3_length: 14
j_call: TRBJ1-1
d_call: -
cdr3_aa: CASSQVLEVAEAFF

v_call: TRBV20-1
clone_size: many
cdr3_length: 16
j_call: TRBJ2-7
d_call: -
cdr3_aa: CSAARNADTIPYEQYF

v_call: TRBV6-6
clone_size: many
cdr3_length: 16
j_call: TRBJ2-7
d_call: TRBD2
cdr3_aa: CASSYSTWSSGYEQYF

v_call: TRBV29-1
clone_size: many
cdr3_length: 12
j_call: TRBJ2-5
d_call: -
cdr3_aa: CSVNWESETQYF

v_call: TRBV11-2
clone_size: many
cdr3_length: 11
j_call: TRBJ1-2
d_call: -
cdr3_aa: CATKLNYGYTF

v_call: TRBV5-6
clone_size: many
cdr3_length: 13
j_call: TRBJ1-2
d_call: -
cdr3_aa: CASSPGVDYGYTF